This paragraph reports one T cell receptor (beta chain). Its antigen is not yet known. No qualities accompany the bases; no much larger clone lies one base away. Other DNA sequences from this sample encode an identical CDR3 as well. These data originate in a study of cytomegalovirus exposure and HLA in healthy donors (dated by TCRdb to about 2017). About the investigation overall: An earlier analysis of some 600 of the donors reported approximately 260 Gb of sequence data and 90 million to 120 million unique TCR beta sequences obtained from about 180 million T cells. Roughly 300 gigabases of sequencing data and tens of millions of unique TCR sequences were included in an early release covering several hundred HLA-typed donors. Of the roughly 420 genotyped donors, less than 85% were placed in the genetic ancestry cluster associated with self-reported Caucasian donors. The study aimed to test whether cataloging public T cell receptors could reveal signatures of past pathogen exposure. The study used immunosequencing to profile the T cell repertoires of under 700 subjects and linked those repertoires to cytomegalovirus serostatus. Along with the approximately 600-subject first cohort, a separate validation cohort of some 130 different subjects was used. To predict cytomegalovirus infection status, the study brought together high-throughput TCR immunosequencing, statistical association of individual TCRs with disease status, and machine learning. A later analysis re-analyzed previously published TCR beta repertoires from 666 donors and added high-resolution HLA genotyping to study TCR occurrence patterns. In the later analysis, no new phenotypic data were used to find candidate immune exposures; instead, reliance was placed on TCR beta sequences and their occurrence across donors. In an earlier analysis of roughly 540 of the donors, high-throughput TCR beta sequencing was used to judge whether each TCR beta V gene segment behaved as functional or pseudogenic. Donor age, sex, ethnicity and CMV serostatus were compiled alongside the repertoire data. Genome-wide SNP genotypes for about 65% of the 666 donors were used in a later genetic analysis, which treated that subset as a discovery cohort. All discovery cohort repertoires had been generated on a single sequencing platform. HLA typing covered class I and class II loci at four-digit resolution. Typing coverage varied by locus: roughly 620-640 donors for A, B, C, DRB1 and DQB1; 522 for DQA1; approximately 570 for DPA1; roughly 450 for DPB1. Four to six DR-DQ haplotypes were handled as single units for association and clustering, since linkage in the cohort was strong. Across approximately 420 genotyped donors of the cohort, an average of approximately 220,000 unique TCR beta nucleotide sequences per donor were sequenced, and approximately 17% of those sequences were non-productive. Summary of the overall study and its limitations: This cohort had only TCR beta chains sequenced, and the lack of alpha or paired-chain data limited which features could be detected. Correlated functional status among segregating V segments might be attributable to linkage disequilibrium, but an unknown experimental factor could not be ruled out. In an earlier analysis of 500 to 650 of the donors, most TCR beta V segments appeared in productive rearrangements about 90% or about 30% of the time, broadly matching IMGT annotations. Across donors, most TCR sequences were observed very rarely, whereas some public TCRs were present in many individuals. A later analysis found that HLA-associated TCR beta chains were more clonally expanded and had lower generation probabilities than equally common non-associated chains. When HLA alleles, especially DR and DQ, strongly co-occurred, TCR associations were difficult to assign to individual alleles. In a later analysis, several top co-occurrence clusters were reported to appear linked to parvovirus B19, influenza, CMV and Epstein-Barr virus. The authors suggested that the approach could potentially be generalized to other disease states and immunological phenotypes. In a later genetic analysis, a missense DCLRE1C variant was associated with V-gene and J-gene trimming of TCR beta chains, and the association was replicated in an independent cohort. A further reported finding was that TCR beta sequences accurately predicted the HLA-A and HLA-B alleles for most subjects in the first cohort. Because HLA typing was missing for some donors at each locus, association tests included only the typed subset. The study listed 150 to 200 TCR beta chains as associated with cytomegalovirus. Specific HLA alleles were associated with 15,000 to 20,000 TCR beta sequences at a false discovery rate of 0.05 in a later analysis. A later analysis found that TCR association rates varied across HLA loci, with DRB1 alleles showing the most associated TCRs and HLA-C alleles the fewest. A later analysis found that most CMV-associated TCR beta chains appeared HLA-restricted, with HLA associations seemingly driven largely by CMV exposure. Sequencing depth was assumed to be roughly uniform across donors in the presence/absence analyses, though that assumption may not hold. The earlier analysis of approximately 590 of the donors excluded some 15 rarely observed V segments, including chromosome 9 orphons, because counts were too low. A few of the identified cytomegalovirus-associated TCR beta chains were confirmed in vitro to be specific for cytomegalovirus antigens. A cluster of highly shared sequence variants was judged likely to represent a technical artifact of the sequencing pipeline. The only immune exposure information available for the cohort was CMV serostatus. A later genetic analysis reported fewer N-insertions in productive TCRs among donors in an Asian-associated ancestry cluster than the roughly 700-donor mean. In both the original and validation cohorts, the classifier was reported to diagnose cytomegalovirus status with high specificity and sensitivity.

The cohort consisted of 666 healthy bone marrow donors. At the time of sampling, every cohort member was nominally healthy, though immune exposures that went unrecorded were likely present. The donor was CMV seronegative and was included in the group of several hundred seronegative cohort members. A peripheral blood sample was collected from each donor, and TCR beta sequencing was performed on peripheral blood mononuclear cells. Genomic DNA extraction from the blood cell samples was performed with the Qiagen DNeasy Blood Extraction Kit. The receptor library was made with the immunoSEQ multiplex PCR assay. For the multiplex PCR, a mixture combining 60 forward primers for TCR Vbeta segments and 13 reverse primers for TCR Jbeta segments was used. A multiplex PCR assay on genomic DNA amplified the CDR3 region of rearranged TCR beta genes. The amplified TCR beta libraries were sequenced on the Illumina HiSeq System as 87-base-pair reads. The study's processing was this. In a later analysis, approximately 74 million unique TCR beta chains were counted across the 650 to 700 repertoires, and roughly 11 million of these chains were shared by at least two donors. Raw reads were error-corrected and collapsed into unique sequences by a nearest-neighbor algorithm in which closely related sequences were merged to remove PCR and sequencing errors. CDR3 sequences were aligned to IMGT reference sequences to assign V, D and J gene segments. For a sequence to be retained, a match of at least six nucleotides to both a V gene segment and a J gene segment was required. Rearrangements were called productive when the CDR3 lacked stop codons and stayed in frame with V and J; all others were non-productive. CDR3 was defined according to IMGT convention as the region running from the second conserved V-encoded cysteine to the conserved J-encoded phenylalanine. The earlier analysis of approximately 590 of the donors excluded any sequence lacking an unambiguous match to a single V gene segment. In an earlier analysis of approximately 550 of the donors, V segments were called functional above 56.7% productive rearrangements and were called segregating when the between-donor standard deviation exceeded 5%. To diagnose cytomegalovirus status from the catalog of TCR beta chain sequences, a statistical classification framework was built. A later analysis assigned V and J genes by comparing TCR nucleotide sequences with IMGT/GENE-DB human TR gene sequences. The TCRdist pipeline was used in a later analysis to assign CDR3 sequences and most-parsimonious VDJ recombination scenarios. In a later analysis, each TCR beta chain was defined by its CDR3 amino acid sequence together with its V-gene family, and reads without a unique V-gene family were excluded. A later analysis removed 592 highly shared, low-generation-probability nucleotide sequences to deal with suspected cross-contamination and a sequencing artifact. In a later analysis, a clonal expansion index for each public chain was calculated from normalized within-repertoire ranks of inferred template counts. Generation probabilities in a later analysis came from a VDJ recombination model fitted to out-of-frame rearrangements, and those results were checked against IGoR. Hypergeometric tests were used in a later analysis to score TCR-TCR, TCR-HLA and TCR-CMV co-occurrence, with a repertoire-size bias correction applied to the TCR pairs. A later analysis estimated false discovery rates by permuting HLA or CMV assignments 20 times. In a later analysis, co-occurring TCRs were grouped using DBSCAN, with TCRdist sequence similarity added in when clustering inside HLA-allele-positive subsets. Repertoires with fewer than 30,000 or more than 120,000 public chains were left out of co-occurrence clustering, as were about five repertoires with anomalous nucleotide sharing. TCRdb stores this immuneACCESS table with in-frame sequences only. Part of the clones is absent; in the studies checked, under half of the shortfall reflects unresolved V genes, and no reason is known for the rest. The V and J calls and the clone size are those of that table, but D and trimming were determined from the DNA. The sample has around 200,000 clones on record, 80% of them singletons. Under 0.85% of the sample goes to the ten largest clones.

The sample consisted of PBMCs. This TCR was sampled from a boy under 18 in good health and CMV-seronegative.

The DNA sequence reads TGTGCCAGCAGCCAAGCGAACTCACCCCTCGAGCAGTACTTC. Its protein is CASSQANSPLEQYF. The V gene is TRBV4-2 and the J gene is TRBJ2-7, with no D gene named confidently. The CDR3 has 14 amino acids, counting the end cysteine and phenylalanine. Only the CDR3 part of the read is kept: 42 bases, read in frame from the first base. For CDR1 and CDR2, the germline V gene lists LGHNA and YNFKEQ. Deletion took 1 base off V and 6 bases off J, with a span of 13 bases between the germline ends.